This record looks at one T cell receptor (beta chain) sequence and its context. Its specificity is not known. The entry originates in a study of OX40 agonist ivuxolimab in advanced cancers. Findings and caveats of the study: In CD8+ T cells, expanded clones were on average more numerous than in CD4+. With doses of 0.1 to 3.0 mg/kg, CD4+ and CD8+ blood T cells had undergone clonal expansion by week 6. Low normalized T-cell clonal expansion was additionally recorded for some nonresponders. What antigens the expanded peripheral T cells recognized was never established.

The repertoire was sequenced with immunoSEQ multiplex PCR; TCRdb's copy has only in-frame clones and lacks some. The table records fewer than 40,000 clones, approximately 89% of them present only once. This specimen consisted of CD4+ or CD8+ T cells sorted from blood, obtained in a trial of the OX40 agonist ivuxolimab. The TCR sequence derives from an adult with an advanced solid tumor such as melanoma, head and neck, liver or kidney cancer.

CDR3 sequence reads: CASSQATSGGPGVPGELFF. CDR3 in DNA: TGTGCCAGCAGCCAAGCGACTAGCGGGGGCCCCGGGGTTCCCGGGGAGCTGTTTTTT. The chain employs TRBV4-2 and TRBJ2-2, with 12 bases fitting TRBD2. The CDR3 length is 19 residues. From germline, CDR1 is LGHNA and CDR2 YNFKEQ. V was pared by 1 base and J by 6 bases, with 12 bases of the junction left unmatched.